This T cell receptor beta chain appears in the sequencing data of a study of long-term antiretroviral therapy in people with HIV. Notes on the study in general: All time points showed a repertoire dominated by clones expanded before ART. Relative to transplant donor controls, diversity remained lower despite increasing after ART.

The CDR3 length is 12 residues. V lost 4 bases and J lost 12; bases outside the gene matches: 9. Germline CDR1 and CDR2: SGHNT and YYREEE (reference sequence). Turning to this clone: Its target is not known.

The assay used was immunoSEQ (version v3.0), run at survey level. Assay: immunoSEQ multiplex PCR; the TCRdb copy retains only in-frame clones and omits some. The data hold 33,000 or so clones, with around 97% observed a single time. The TCR sequence derives from a man aged 25 to 40 with HIV. The chain carries TRBV5-4 and TRBJ1-2; 7 nucleotides agree with TRBD1. The sample here was unsorted PBMCs, taken 7.6 years after starting antiretroviral therapy. This CDR3 is CASSPTGQVNTF. Here the CDR3 DNA reads TGTGCCAGCAGCCCAACCGGACAGGTCAACACCTTC.